This T cell receptor beta chain originates from a study of cytomegalovirus exposure and HLA in healthy donors. Primers: 60 Vbeta forward and 13 Jbeta reverse. The method was immunoSEQ multiplex PCR; TCRdb's version includes in-frame clones alone and lacks a portion of them. The sample records 85,000 to 100,000 clones, around 77% being singletons. This CDR3 has 12 amino acids. V lost 0 bases and J lost 5, with 6 bases in between. In the case of this clone: Its antigen remains unknown.

Study outcomes and limitations: Within an earlier analysis, most TCR beta V segments proved productive either about 90% or about 30% of the time.

Sequenced input: PBMCs. This sequence was found in a man aged 35 to 55 in good health and CMV-seronegative. The chain carries TRBV5-3 and TRBJ2-7; no definite D call. TRBV5-3 is sorted into the ORF group, with uncertain function. CDR3 protein: CARSLGSHEQYF. CDR3 coding DNA: TGTGCCAGAAGCTTGGGGAGTCACGAGCAGTACTTC.